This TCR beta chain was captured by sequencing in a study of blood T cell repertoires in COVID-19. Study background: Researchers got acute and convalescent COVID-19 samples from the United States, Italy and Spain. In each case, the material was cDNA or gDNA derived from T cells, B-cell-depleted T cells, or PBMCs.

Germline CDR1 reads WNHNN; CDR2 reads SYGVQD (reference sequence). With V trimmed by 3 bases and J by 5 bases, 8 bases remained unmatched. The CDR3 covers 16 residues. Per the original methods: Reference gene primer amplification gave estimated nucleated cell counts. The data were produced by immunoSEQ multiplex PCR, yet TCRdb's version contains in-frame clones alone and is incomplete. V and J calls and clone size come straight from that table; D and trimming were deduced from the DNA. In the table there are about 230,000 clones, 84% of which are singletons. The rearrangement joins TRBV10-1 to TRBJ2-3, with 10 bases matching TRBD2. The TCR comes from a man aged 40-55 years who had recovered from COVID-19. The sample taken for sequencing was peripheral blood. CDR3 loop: CASSETSGRAIDTQYF. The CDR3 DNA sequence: TGCGCCAGCAGTGAAACGAGCGGGAGGGCCATAGATACGCAGTATTTT.